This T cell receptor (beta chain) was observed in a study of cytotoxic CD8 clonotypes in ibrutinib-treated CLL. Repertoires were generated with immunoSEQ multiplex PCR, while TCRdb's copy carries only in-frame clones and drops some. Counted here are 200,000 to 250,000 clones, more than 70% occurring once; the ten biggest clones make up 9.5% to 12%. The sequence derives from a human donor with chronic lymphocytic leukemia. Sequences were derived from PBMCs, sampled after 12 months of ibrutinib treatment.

The CDR3 loop reads CASSAQGGGYYGYTF. DNA of the CDR3: TGTGCCAGCAGTGCCCAGGGGGGAGGATACTATGGCTACACCTTC. The chain joins TRBV6-4 to TRBJ1-2; 7 positions match TRBD1. V dropped 4 bases and J dropped 3; count of bases not matched to a gene: 8. The CDR3 totals 15 residues. The germline V gene has CDR1 MRHNA and CDR2 SNTAGT.